The clone carrying this T cell receptor beta chain has a count of ten or more. Its antigen is still unknown. The CDR3 is 15 amino acids. Per the germline V gene, CDR1 is MDHEN and CDR2 is SYDVKM. The V gene lost 7 bases and the J gene lost 4 bases, with 18 bases spanning the gap. This sample is part of a study of blood T cells in healthy people across ages. Isolation per sample recovered at least 7 million PBMCs. Next came a second PCR, run for about 7 to 12 cycles, which used a sample-barcoded 5' primer along with a J-beta primer mix. Each of the cDNA molecules was tagged by a template-switch adaptor with 12 random nucleotides. TCRdb redid the calling of the 5' RACE reads with MiXCR, one entry per CDR3 protein. The table shows 1.4 million or so distinct CDR3 sequences, with roughly 43% occurring only once. Study findings and constraints: More naive CD4+ cells and higher diversity were found in long-lived than in aged donors. A roughly linear age-dependent decrease characterized TCR beta diversity per million T cells.

The receptor was isolated from a woman younger than 35 in good health. What was sequenced was blood. The V and J genes are TRBV28 and TRBJ2-3; D remains unclear. The chain's CDR3 is CASTSTAKESDTQYF. Written as DNA, the CDR3 is TGTGCCAGCACCTCAACAGCGAAAGAGTCAGATACGCAGTATTTT.